Given below is one T cell receptor (beta chain) in context. This entry is derived from a study of blood T cell repertoires in COVID-19. Study as a whole: Sites across the United States, Italy and Spain contributed samples from acute and convalescent COVID-19. In each case, the material was cDNA or gDNA derived from T cells, B-cell-depleted T cells, or PBMCs.

Authors' data handling: Researchers report that nucleated cell counts were estimated from reference gene primer amplification. Profiled with immunoSEQ multiplex PCR; TCRdb holds only in-frame clones, not every one. Clonal size and the V and J genes are those of that table, whereas D and trimming came from the DNA. The sample contains around 140,000 clones, 80% of which appear only once. This receptor was identified in a man aged 65 to 85 who had recovered from COVID-19. The material sequenced was peripheral blood.

The CDR3 bases are TGCGCCAGCAGGGCGGAAAACTATGGCTACACCTTC. Translated, it gives CASRAENYGYTF. V and J are TRBV5-1 and TRBJ1-2, with D unclear. The CDR3 has 12 amino acids. Germline V gene sequence: CDR1 SGHRS, CDR2 YFSETQ. The germline V and J ends were trimmed by 5 bases and 2 bases, with 7 bases remaining between them.